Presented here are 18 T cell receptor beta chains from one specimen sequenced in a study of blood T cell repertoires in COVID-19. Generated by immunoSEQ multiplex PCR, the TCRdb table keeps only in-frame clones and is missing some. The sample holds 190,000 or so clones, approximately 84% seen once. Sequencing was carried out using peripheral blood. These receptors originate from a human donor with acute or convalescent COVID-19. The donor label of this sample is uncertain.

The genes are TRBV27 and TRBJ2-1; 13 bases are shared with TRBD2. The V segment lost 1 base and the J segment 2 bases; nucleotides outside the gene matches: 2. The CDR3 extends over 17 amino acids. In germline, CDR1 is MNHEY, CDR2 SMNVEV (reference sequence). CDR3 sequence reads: CASSLLGLAGPYNEQFF. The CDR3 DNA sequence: TGTGCCAGCAGTTTATTGGGACTAGCGGGACCCTACAATGAGCAGTTCTTC.

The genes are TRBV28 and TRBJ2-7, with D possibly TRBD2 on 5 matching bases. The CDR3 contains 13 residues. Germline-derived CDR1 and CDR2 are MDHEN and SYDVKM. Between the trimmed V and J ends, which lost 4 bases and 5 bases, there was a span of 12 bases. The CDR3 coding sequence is TGTGCCAGCAGTTCCTCGGACTTCCACGAGCAGTACTTC. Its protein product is CASSSSDFHEQYF.

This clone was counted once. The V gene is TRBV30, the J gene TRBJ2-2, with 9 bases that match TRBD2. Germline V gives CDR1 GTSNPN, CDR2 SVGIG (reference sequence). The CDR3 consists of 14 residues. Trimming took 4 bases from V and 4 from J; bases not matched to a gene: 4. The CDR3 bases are TGTGCCTGGATTGCGACTAGCGGCACCGGGGAGCTGTTTTTT. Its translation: CAWIATSGTGELFF.

The CDR3 region is CASSSTGQNYGYTF. Here the CDR3 DNA reads TGTGCCAGCAGCTCGACAGGGCAGAACTATGGCTACACCTTC. The V call is TRBV5-5, the J call TRBJ1-2; 7 bases match TRBD1. The ends lost 3 bases at V and 2 bases at J; junction bases unmatched: 4. Germline V gene data show CDR1 as SGHKS and CDR2 as YYEKEE (reference sequence). The CDR3 spans 14 residues.

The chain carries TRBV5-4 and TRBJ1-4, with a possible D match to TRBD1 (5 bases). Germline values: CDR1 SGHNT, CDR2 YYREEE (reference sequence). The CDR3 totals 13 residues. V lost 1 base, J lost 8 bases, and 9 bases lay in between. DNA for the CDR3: TGTGCCAGCAGCTTGCCGGGGGAAGAAAAACTGTTTTTT. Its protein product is CASSLPGEEKLFF.

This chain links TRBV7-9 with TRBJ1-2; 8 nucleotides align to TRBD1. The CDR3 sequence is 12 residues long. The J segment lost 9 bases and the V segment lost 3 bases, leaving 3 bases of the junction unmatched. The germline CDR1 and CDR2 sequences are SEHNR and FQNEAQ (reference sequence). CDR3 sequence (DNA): TGTGCCAGCAGCTTCCGACAGGGGCGCTACACCTTC. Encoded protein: CASSFRQGRYTF.

DNA of the CDR3: TGTGCCAGCAGCTCCGGGTTTCTTAGCAATCAGCCCCAGCATTTT. It translates to CASSSGFLSNQPQHF. The V call is TRBV5-8, the J call TRBJ1-5; no reliable D call. From germline, CDR1 is SGHTS and CDR2 YDEGEE. This CDR3 contains 15 residues. Trimming removed 3 bases at V and 0 bases at J, with 10 bases between.

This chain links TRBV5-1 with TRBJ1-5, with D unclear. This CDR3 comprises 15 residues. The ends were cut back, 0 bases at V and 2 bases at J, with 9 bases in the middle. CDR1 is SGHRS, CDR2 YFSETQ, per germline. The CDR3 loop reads CASSLGPEGNQPQHF. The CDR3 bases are TGCGCCAGCAGCTTGGGACCCGAGGGCAATCAGCCCCAGCATTTT.

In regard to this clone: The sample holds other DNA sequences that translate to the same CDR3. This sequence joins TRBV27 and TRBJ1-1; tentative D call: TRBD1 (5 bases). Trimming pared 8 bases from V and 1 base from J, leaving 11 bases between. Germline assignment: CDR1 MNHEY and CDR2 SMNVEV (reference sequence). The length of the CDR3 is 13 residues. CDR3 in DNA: TGTGCCAGCCGACGGGGGGGGAACACTGAAGCTTTCTTT. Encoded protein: CASRRGGNTEAFF.

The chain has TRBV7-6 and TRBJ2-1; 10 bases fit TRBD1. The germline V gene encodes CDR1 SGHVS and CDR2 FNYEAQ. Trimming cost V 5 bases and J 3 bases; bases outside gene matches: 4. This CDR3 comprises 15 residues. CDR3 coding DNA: TGTGCCAGCAGCCCGCGGACAGGGGGCTACAATGAGCAGTTCTTC. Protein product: CASSPRTGGYNEQFF.

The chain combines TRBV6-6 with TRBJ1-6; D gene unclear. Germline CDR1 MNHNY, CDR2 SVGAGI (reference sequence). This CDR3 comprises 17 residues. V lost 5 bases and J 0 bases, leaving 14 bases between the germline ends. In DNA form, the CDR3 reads TGTGCCAGCAGTCAGGACTTTTCCCTCTCCTATAATTCACCCCTCCACTTT. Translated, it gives CASSQDFSLSYNSPLHF.

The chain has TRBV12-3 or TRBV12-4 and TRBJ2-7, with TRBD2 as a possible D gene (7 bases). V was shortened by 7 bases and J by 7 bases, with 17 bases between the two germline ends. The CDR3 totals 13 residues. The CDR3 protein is CASTLGGAGEQYF. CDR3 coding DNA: TGTGCCAGCACCCTAGGGGGGGCGGGGGAGCAGTACTTC.

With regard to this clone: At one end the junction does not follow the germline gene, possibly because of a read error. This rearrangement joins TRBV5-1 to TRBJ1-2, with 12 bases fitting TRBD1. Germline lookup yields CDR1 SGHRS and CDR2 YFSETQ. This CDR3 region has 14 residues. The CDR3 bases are TGCGCCAGCAGTTTGGGGACAGGGGGCTCTGGCTACACCTTC. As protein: CASSLGTGGSGYTF.

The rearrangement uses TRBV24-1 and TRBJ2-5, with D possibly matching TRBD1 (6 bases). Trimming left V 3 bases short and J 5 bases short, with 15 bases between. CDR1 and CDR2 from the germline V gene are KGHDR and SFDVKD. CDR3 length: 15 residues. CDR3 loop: CATSDSNRASETQYF. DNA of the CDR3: TGTGCCACCAGTGATAGTAACAGGGCCTCGGAGACCCAGTACTTC.

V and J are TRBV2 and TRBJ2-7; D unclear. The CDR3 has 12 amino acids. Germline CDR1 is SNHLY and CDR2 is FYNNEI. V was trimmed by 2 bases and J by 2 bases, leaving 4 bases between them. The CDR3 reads CASSEQAYEQYF. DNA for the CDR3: TGTGCCAGCAGTGAACAGGCCTACGAGCAGTACTTC.

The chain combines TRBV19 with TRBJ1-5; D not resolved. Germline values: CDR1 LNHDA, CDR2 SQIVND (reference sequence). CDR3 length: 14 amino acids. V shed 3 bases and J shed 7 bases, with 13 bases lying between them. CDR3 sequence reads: CASSIRPEGQPQHF. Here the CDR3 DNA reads TGTGCCAGTAGTATCAGACCGGAGGGACAGCCCCAGCATTTT. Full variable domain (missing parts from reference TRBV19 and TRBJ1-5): DGGITQSPKYLFRKEGQNVTLSCEQNLNHDAMYWYRQDPGQGLRLIYYSQIVNDFQKGDIAEGYSVSREKKESFPLTVTSAQKNPTAFYLCASSIRPEGQPQHFGDGTRLSIL.

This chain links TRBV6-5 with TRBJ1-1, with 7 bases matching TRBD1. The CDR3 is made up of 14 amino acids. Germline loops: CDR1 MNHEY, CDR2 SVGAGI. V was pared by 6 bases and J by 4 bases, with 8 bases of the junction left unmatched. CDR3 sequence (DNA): TGTGCCAGCAGGGCAGGGGGTACGGGCACTGAAGCTTTCTTT. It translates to CASRAGGTGTEAFF.

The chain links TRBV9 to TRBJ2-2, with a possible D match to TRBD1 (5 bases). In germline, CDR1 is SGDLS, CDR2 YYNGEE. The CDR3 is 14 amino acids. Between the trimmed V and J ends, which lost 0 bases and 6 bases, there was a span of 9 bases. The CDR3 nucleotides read TGTGCCAGCAGCGTAGGCAGGGCGGCCGGGGAGCTGTTTTTT. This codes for CASSVGRAAGELFF.